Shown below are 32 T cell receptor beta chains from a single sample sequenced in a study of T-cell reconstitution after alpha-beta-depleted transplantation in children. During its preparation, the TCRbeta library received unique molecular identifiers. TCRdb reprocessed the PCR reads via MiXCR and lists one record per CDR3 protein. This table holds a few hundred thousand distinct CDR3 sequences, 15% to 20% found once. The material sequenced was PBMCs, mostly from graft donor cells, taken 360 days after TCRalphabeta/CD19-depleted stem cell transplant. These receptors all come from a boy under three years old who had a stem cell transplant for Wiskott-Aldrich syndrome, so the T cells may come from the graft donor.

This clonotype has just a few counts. The CDR3 is CASGLGGELFF. CDR3 nucleotides: TGTGCTAGTGGTTTGGGCGGGGAGCTGTTTTTT. V usage is TRBV12-5 and J usage is TRBJ2-2; D gene ambiguous. The CDR3 length is 11 residues. The V end was cut by 1 base, the J end by 7 bases, with 1 base between. CDR1 and CDR2 from the germline V gene are LGHNT and FRNRAP.

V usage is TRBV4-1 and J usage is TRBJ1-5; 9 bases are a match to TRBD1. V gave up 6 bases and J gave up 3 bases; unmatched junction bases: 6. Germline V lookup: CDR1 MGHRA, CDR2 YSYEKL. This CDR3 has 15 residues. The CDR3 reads CASRAGTGNNQPQHF. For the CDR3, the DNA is TGCGCCAGCAGGGCAGGGACAGGGAACAATCAGCCCCAGCATTTT.

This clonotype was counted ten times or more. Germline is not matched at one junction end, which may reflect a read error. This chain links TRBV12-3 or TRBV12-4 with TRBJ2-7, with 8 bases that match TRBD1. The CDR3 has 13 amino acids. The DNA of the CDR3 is TGCGCCAGCAGCTTGGTCAGGGGGCACGAGCAGTACTTC. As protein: CASSLVRGHEQYF.

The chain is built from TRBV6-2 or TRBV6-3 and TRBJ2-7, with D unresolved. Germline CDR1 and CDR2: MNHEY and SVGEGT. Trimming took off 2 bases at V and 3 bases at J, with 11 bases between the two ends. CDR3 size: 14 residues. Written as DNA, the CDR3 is TGTGCCAGCAGTTACCTCGGGCTCCGCTACGAGCAGTACTTC. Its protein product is CASSYLGLRYEQYF.

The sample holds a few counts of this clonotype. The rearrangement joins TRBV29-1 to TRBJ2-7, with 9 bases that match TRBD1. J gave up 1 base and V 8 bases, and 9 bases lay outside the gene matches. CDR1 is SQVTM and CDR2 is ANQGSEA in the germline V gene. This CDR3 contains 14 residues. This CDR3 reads CSPPGGQGSYEQYF. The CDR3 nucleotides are TGCAGCCCCCCTGGGGGACAGGGTTCCTACGAGCAGTACTTC.

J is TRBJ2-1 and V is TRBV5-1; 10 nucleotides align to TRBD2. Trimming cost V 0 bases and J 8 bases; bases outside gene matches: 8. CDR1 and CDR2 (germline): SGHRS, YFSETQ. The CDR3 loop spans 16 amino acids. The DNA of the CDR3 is TGCGCCAGCAGCTTGGCTCTCAGCGGGAGGGGGTATGAGCAGTTCTTC. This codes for CASSLALSGRGYEQFF.

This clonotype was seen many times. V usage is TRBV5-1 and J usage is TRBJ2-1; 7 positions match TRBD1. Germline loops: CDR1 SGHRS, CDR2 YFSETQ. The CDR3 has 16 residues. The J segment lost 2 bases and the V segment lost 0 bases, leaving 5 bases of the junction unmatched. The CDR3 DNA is TGCGCCAGCAGCTTGGAAGCGACAGGGCCCTACAATGAGCAGTTCTTC. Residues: CASSLEATGPYNEQFF.

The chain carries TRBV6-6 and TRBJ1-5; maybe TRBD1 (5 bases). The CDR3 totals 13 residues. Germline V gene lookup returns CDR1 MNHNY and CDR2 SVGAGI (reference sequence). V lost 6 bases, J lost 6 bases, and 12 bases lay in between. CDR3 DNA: TGTGCCAGCAGGAGCAGGGAGGGTCAGCCCCAGCATTTT. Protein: CASRSREGQPQHF.

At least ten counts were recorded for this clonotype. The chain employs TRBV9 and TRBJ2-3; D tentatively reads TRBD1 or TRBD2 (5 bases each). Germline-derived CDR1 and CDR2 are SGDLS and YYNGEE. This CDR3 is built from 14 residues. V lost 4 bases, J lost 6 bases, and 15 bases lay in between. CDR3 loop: CASSTSGTRDTQYF. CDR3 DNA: TGTGCCAGCAGCACCTCCGGGACGCGGGATACGCAGTATTTT.

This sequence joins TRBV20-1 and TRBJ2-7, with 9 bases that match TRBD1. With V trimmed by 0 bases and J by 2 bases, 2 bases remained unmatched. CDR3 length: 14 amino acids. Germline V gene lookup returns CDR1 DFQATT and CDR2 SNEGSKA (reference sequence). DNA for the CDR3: TGCAGTGCTAGAGAGGGACAGGGCCCCTACGAGCAGTACTTC. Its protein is CSAREGQGPYEQYF.

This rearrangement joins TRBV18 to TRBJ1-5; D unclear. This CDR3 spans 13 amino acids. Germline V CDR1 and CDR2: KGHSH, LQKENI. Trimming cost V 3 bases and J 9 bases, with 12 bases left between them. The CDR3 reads CASSPLEGRPQHF. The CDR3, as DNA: TGTGCCAGCTCACCTTTGGAAGGACGGCCCCAGCATTTT.

This chain's CDR3 is CATSLGQGNKALRYNEQFF. The CDR3, as DNA: TGTGCCACCAGTTTAGGACAGGGAAATAAAGCCCTACGGTACAATGAGCAGTTCTTC. The genes are TRBV24-1 and TRBJ2-1; 8 nucleotides match TRBD1. Trimming took 6 bases from V and 4 from J; bases not matched to a gene: 19. The CDR3 runs 19 residues. Germline CDR1 is KGHDR and CDR2 is SFDVKD.

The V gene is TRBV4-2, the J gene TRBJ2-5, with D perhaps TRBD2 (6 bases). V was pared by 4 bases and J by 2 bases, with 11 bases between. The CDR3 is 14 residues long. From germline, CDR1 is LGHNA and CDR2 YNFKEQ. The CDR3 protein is CASSPLRGQETQYF. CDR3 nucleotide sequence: TGTGCCAGCAGCCCGTTACGGGGGCAAGAGACCCAGTACTTC.

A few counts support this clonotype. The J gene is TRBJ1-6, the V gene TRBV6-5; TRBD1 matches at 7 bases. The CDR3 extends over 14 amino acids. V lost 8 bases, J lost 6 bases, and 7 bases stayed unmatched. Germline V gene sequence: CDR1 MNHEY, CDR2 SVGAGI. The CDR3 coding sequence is TGTGCCAGCTCGACAGGGTATTTTAATTCACCCCTCCACTTT. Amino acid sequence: CASSTGYFNSPLHF.

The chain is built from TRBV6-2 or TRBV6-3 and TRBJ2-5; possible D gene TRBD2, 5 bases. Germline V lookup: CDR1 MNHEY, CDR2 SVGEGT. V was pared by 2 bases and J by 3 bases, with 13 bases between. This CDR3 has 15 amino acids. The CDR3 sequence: CASSYPLVGEETQYF. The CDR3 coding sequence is TGTGCCAGCAGTTACCCACTAGTCGGGGAAGAGACCCAGTACTTC.

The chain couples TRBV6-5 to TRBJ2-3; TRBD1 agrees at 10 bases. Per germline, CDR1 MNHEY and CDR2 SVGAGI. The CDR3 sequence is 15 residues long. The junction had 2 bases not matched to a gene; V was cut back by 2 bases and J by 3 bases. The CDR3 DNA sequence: TGTGCCAGCAGTTACCGACAGGGGGCAACAGATACGCAGTATTTT. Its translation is CASSYRQGATDTQYF.

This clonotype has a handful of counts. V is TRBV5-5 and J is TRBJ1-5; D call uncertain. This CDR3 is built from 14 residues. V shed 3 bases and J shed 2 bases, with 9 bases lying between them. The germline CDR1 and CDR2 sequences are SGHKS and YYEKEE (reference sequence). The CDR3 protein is CASSSGSGNQPQHF. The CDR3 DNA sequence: TGTGCCAGCAGCTCGGGTTCGGGCAATCAGCCCCAGCATTTT. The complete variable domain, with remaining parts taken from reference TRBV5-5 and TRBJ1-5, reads DAGVTQSPTHLIKTRGQQVTLRCSPISGHKSVSWYQQVLGQGPQFIFQYYEKEERGRGNFPDRFSARQFPNYSSELNVNALLLGDSALYLCASSSGSGNQPQHFGDGTRLSIL.

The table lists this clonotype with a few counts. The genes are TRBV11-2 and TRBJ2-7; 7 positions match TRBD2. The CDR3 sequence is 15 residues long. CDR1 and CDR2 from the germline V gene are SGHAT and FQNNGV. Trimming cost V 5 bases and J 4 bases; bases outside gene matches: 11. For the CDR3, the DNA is TGTGCCAGCAGCCGTAGGGCGGGAGTTACGTACGAGCAGTACTTC. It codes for CASSRRAGVTYEQYF.

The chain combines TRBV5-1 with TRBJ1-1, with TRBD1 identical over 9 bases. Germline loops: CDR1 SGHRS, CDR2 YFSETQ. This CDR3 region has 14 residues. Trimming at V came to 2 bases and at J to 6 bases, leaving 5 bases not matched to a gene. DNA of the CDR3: TGCGCCAGCAGCTTACAGGGGGCCGGGCCTGAAGCTTTCTTT. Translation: CASSLQGAGPEAFF.

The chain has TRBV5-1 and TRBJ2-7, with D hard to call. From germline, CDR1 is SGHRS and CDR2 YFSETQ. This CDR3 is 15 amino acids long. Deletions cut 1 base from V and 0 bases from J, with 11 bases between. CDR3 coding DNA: TGCGCCAGCAGCTTGAGCCAGCGTAGCTCCTACGAGCAGTACTTC. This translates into CASSLSQRSSYEQYF.

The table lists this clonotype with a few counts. This CDR3 reads CASSFLSSYNEQFF. CDR3 DNA: TGTGCCAGCAGCTTCCTGAGCTCCTACAATGAGCAGTTCTTC. The chain uses TRBV7-8 and TRBJ2-1; D unresolved. V was pared by 3 bases and J by 0 bases, with 6 bases between. This CDR3 comprises 14 residues. CDR1 is SGHVS, CDR2 FQNEAQ, per germline.

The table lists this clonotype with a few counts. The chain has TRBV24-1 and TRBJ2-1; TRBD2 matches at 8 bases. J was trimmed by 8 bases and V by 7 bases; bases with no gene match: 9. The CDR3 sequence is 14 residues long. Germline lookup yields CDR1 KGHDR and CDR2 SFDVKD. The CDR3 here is CATSTGGGKYEQFF. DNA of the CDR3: TGTGCCACCAGCACGGGGGGGGGGAAGTATGAGCAGTTCTTC.

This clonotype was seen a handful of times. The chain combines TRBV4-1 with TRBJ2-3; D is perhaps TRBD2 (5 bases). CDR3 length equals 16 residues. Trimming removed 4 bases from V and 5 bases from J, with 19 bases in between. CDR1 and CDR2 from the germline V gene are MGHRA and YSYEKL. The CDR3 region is CASSPASWAGGDTQYF. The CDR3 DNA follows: TGCGCCAGCAGCCCGGCCTCGTGGGCTGGAGGAGATACGCAGTATTTT.

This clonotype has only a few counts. The CDR3 DNA follows: TGTGCCAGCAGCCAAGATCTTGCGAGCAGGGTGAGAAATGAGCAGTTCTTC. Residues: CASSQDLASRVRNEQFF. The chain uses TRBV14 and TRBJ2-1, with a tentative D call TRBD1 (5 bases). CDR1 is SGHDN, CDR2 FVKESK, per germline. The length of the CDR3 is 17 residues. V was trimmed by 0 bases and J by 7 bases, leaving 19 bases between them.

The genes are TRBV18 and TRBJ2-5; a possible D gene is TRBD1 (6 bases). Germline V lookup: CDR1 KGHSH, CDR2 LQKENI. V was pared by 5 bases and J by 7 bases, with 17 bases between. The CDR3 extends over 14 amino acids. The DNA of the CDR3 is TGTGCCAGCTCAAAAACCGGGACAATGGTGACCCAGTACTTC. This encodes CASSKTGTMVTQYF.

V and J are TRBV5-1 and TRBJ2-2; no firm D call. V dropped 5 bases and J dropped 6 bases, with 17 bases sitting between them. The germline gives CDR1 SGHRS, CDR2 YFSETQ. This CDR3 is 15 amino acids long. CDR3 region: CASSKTHINAGELFF. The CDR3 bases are TGCGCCAGCAGTAAGACTCATATCAACGCCGGGGAGCTGTTTTTT. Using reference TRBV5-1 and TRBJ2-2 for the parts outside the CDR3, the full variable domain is KAGVTQTPRYLIKTRGQQVTLSCSPISGHRSVSWYQQTPGQGLQFLFEYFSETQRNKGNFPGRFSGRQFSNSRSEMNVSTLELGDSALYLCASSKTHINAGELFFGEGSRLTVL.

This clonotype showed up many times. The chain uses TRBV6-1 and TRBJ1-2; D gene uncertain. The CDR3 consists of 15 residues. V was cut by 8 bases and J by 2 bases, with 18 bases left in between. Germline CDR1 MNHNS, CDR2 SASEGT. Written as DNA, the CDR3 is TGTGCCAGCTTTGGCCTTGGCACGGCGAACTATGGCTACACCTTC. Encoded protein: CASFGLGTANYGYTF.

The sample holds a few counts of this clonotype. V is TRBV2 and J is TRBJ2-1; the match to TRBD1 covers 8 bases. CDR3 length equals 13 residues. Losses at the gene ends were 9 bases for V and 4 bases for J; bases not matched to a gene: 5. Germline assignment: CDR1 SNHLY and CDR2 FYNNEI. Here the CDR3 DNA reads TGTGCCAGATGGGGACAGGTTTACAATGAGCAGTTCTTC. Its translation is CARWGQVYNEQFF.

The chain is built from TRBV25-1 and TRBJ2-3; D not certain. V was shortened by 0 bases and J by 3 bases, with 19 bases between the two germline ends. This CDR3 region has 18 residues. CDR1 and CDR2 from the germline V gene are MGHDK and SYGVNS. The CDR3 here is CASSEYFVGIGRTDTQYF. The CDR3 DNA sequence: TGTGCCAGCAGTGAATACTTCGTAGGAATCGGGCGGACAGATACGCAGTATTTT.

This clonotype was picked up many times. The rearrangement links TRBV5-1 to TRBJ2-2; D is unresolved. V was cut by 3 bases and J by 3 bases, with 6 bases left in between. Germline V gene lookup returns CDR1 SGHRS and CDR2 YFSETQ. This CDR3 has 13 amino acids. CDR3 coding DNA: TGCGCCAGCAGCTCCGGGTACACCGGGGAGCTGTTTTTT. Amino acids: CASSSGYTGELFF.

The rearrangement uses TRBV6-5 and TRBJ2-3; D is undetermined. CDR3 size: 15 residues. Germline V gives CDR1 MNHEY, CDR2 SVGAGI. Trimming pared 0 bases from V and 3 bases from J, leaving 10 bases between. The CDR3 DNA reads TGTGCCAGCAGTTACTCCCCCTACATGACAGATACGCAGTATTTT. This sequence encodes CASSYSPYMTDTQYF.

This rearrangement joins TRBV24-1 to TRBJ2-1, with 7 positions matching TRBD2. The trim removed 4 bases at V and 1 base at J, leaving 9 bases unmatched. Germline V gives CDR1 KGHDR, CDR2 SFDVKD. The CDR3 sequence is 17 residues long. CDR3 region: CATSDHPGTTSYNEQFF. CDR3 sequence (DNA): TGTGCCACCAGTGACCACCCCGGGACTACGTCCTACAATGAGCAGTTCTTC.